This T cell receptor beta chain was identified in a study of blood T cell repertoires in COVID-19 (TCRdb year 2020). About the study as a whole: The collaborator samples originated in the United States, Italy and Spain and spanned the acute and convalescent phases of COVID-19. The prospective study material was composed of cDNA or gDNA derived from T cells, B-cell-depleted T cells, or PBMCs. Deeply sampled blood TCRbeta repertoires from subjects exposed to, actively infected with, or recovered from COVID-19 were included in the dataset. The repertoires were made available in a free public database intended to serve as a resource for research on the immune response to SARS-CoV-2. The samples were drawn from two sources: the first 160 participants of the ongoing ImmuneRACE study, and about 1,300 subjects contributed by 6 global collaborators. A de-identified subject ID, COVID-19 status, age in years and sex were almost always included in the sample metadata. Where available, HLA class I and class II types were obtained from metadata supplied by the sample provider rather than from assay-based typing. Findings and caveats that apply to the study as a whole: The quantity of clinical and demographic metadata differed by source and by participant and was supplied without curation.

TCRbeta CDR3 regions were amplified from genomic DNA by means of the immunoSEQ Assay, a bias-controlled multiplex PCR. The source study handled its data this way. The number of nucleated cells in each sample was estimated by amplification of reference gene primers within the assay. To quantify the absolute abundance of each unique TCRbeta CDR3 rearrangement, sequence reads were collapsed and filtered. For each sample, productive Simpson clonality was calculated by taking the square root of Simpson's diversity index across productive rearrangements. TCRdb provides this immuneACCESS table in a form limited to in-frame rearrangements. Some clones are lacking; in checked studies, under half of them reflect an unresolved V gene, and why the rest are absent is not known. V and J calls and clone size are those listed in that table; D and trimming were worked out from the DNA. This sample comprises about 57,000 clones, 82% of them detected only once. Clones ranked in the top ten supply 22% of the sample.

Whole blood was collected in K2EDTA tubes by collaborating institutions according to the institutions' own protocols. For TCRbeta analysis, collaborators shipped samples as frozen whole blood, isolated PBMCs, or DNA extracted from either of those sample types. The germline V gene supplies CDR1 SGDLS and CDR2 YYNGEE. Trimming removed 0 bases from V and 1 base from J, leaving 4 bases between the germline ends. From its cysteine to its phenylalanine, the CDR3 spans 13 amino acids. Left in the record is the CDR3 DNA by itself, 39 bases read in frame from the first base. Note on this clone: There is no known antigen for this receptor. Base qualities are not provided; no much larger clone lies one nucleotide away. Other nucleotide sequences in the sample specify the same CDR3.

The rearranged segments are TRBV9 and TRBJ1-1; the D segment cannot be called with confidence. Specimen: peripheral blood. The origin of this receptor is a woman aged 60-75 years with acute or convalescent COVID-19. The encoded CDR3 is CASSVDRNTEAFF. The nucleotide sequence reads TGTGCCAGCAGCGTAGATCGGAACACTGAAGCTTTCTTT.